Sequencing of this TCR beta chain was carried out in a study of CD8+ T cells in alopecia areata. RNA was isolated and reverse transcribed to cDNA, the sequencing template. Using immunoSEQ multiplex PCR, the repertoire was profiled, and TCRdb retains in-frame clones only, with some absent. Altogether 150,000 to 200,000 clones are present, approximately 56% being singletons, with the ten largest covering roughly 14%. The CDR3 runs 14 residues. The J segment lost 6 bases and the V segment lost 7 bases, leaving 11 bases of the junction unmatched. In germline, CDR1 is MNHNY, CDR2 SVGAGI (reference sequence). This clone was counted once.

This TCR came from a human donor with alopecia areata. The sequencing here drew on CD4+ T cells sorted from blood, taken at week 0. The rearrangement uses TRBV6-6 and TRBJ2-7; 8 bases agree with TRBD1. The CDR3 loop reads CASTQEAGGFEQYF. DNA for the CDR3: TGTGCCAGCACCCAAGAGGCAGGGGGCTTCGAGCAGTACTTC.